The rows below give T cell receptor beta chains drawn from one sample of a study of T-cell memory formation after mild COVID-19. Using its own MiXCR run on the 5' RACE reads, TCRdb lists one record per CDR3 protein. The table lists roughly 580,000 distinct CDR3 sequences, 18% of them singletons, with around 12% in the top ten. Sequencing input: PBMCs or a T cell subset sorted from them (not recorded which). These receptors were collected from an adult woman who had mild COVID-19 (a few samples of this study predate the infection). Cell type and time point are not known. Both conserved end residues are part of each CDR3. The D gene is left open where the match is weak. Only some rows state a clone size, as once, few, many or a class for expanded clones.

>-|TRBV19|-|TRBJ1-5
CASRRGWSQPQHF
TGTGCCAGCCGGAGGGGCTGGAGTCAGCCCCAGCATTTT
>-|TRBV20-1|-|TRBJ1-2
CSARGLATVATF
TGCAGTGCTAGAGGTCTTGCGACAGTAGCCACCTTC
>-|TRBV20-1|few|TRBJ2-5
CSAIQKGQETQYF
TGCAGTGCTATACAGAAGGGGCAAGAGACCCAGTACTTC
>-|TRBV2|-|TRBJ2-7
CASSESGTYYEQYF
TGTGCCAGCAGTGAGTCGGGCACATACTACGAGCAGTACTTC
>TRBD2|TRBV9|-|TRBJ2-1
CASSVSLREGYNEQFF
TGTGCCAGCAGCGTTTCCCTCCGGGAGGGCTACAATGAGCAGTTCTTC
>-|TRBV12-3/TRBV12-4|many|TRBJ1-2
CASSLAAYYGYTF
TGTGCCAGCAGTTTAGCGGCCTACTATGGCTACACCTTC
>TRBD2|TRBV2|-|TRBJ2-5
CARASTSGEETQYF
TGTGCCAGGGCCTCCACTAGCGGGGAAGAGACCCAGTACTTC
>TRBD1|TRBV7-2|-|TRBJ2-7
CASSLDRALSYEQYF
TGTGCCAGCAGCTTGGACAGGGCCTTGTCGTACGAGCAGTACTTC
>-|TRBV12-3/TRBV12-4|few|TRBJ2-2
CASSSRAGPEELFF
TGTGCCAGCAGTTCGCGGGCGGGGCCAGAGGAGCTGTTTTTT
>TRBD1|TRBV11-1|-|TRBJ2-6
CASSMSPGTGTGANVLTF
TGTGCCAGCAGCATGAGTCCCGGGACAGGTACAGGGGCCAACGTCCTGACTTTC
>TRBD1|TRBV29-1|few|TRBJ2-1
CSGYRGNEQFF
TGCAGCGGTTACAGGGGCAATGAGCAGTTCTTC
>-|TRBV12-3/TRBV12-4|-|TRBJ2-2
CASSLSGLGTGELFF
TGTGCCAGCAGTTTAAGCGGACTTGGTACCGGGGAGCTGTTTTTT
>-|TRBV4-2|-|TRBJ2-7
CASSPTVATAYEQYF
TGTGCCAGCAGCCCGACGGTGGCGACGGCCTACGAGCAGTACTTC
>TRBD1|TRBV20-1|-|TRBJ1-5
CSASGTGAIAGQPQHF
TGCAGTGCTTCCGGGACAGGCGCAATTGCAGGTCAGCCCCAGCATTTT
>-|TRBV7-9|-|TRBJ2-5
CASSPPGPQYF
TGTGCCAGCAGCCCCCCGGGGCCCCAGTACTTC
>-|TRBV10-3|-|TRBJ2-5
CAISEWVQQETQYF
TGTGCCATCAGTGAGTGGGTCCAACAAGAGACCCAGTACTTC
>-|TRBV11-3|few|TRBJ2-3
CASSASWDTQYF
TGTGCCAGCAGCGCCTCTTGGGATACGCAGTATTTT